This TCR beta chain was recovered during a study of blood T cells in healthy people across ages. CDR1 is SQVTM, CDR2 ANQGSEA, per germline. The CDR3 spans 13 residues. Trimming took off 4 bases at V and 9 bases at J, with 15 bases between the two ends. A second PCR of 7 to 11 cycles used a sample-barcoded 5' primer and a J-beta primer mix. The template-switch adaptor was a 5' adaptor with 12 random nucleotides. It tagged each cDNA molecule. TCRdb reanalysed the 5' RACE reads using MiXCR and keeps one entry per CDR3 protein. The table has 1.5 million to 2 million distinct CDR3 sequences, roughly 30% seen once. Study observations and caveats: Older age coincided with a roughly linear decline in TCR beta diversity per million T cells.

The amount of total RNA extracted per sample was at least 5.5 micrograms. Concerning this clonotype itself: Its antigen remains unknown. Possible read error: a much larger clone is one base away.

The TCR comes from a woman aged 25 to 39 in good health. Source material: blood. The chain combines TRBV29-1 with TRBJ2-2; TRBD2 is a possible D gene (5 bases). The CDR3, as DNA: TGCAGCGTTGGAATCGGGGAAACCAGGGAGCTGTTTTTT. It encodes CSVGIGETRELFF.